Listed here are 7 T cell receptor beta chains from one sample, sequenced in a study of CDR3 diversity in severe acne. MiXCR, run by TCRdb on the PCR reads, gives a single entry per CDR3 protein. This table holds approximately 79,000 distinct CDR3 sequences, 45% to 55% found once. Sequencing was carried out using blood. The origin of the receptors is a male donor in good health, serving as a control.

The chain has TRBV29-1 and TRBJ1-2; 7 bases are a match to TRBD1. The junction had 7 bases not matched to a gene; V was cut back by 7 bases and J by 2 bases. Germline V gene lookup returns CDR1 SQVTM and CDR2 ANQGSEA. This CDR3 comprises 13 residues. The CDR3 loop reads CSDIRGSNYGYTF. CDR3 sequence (DNA): TGCAGCGACATCAGGGGGTCGAACTATGGCTACACCTTC.

Notes on this clonotype: Just one base apart from a much larger clone, this may be a read error. This sequence joins TRBV6-6 and TRBJ1-2; possibly TRBD1 for D (5 bases). The CDR3 consists of 13 residues. CDR1 MNHNY and CDR2 SVGAGI come from the germline V gene (reference sequence). V was shortened by 10 bases and J by 8 bases, with 20 bases between the two germline ends. CDR3 nucleotide sequence: TGTGCCAATTCCCGGGGACTCTTCTGGGGCTACACCTTC. Translating it yields CANSRGLFWGYTF.

This clonotype was seen repeatedly, ten times or more. The chain recombines TRBV2 with TRBJ2-1; perhaps D is TRBD1 or TRBD2 (5 bases each). In germline, CDR1 is SNHLY, CDR2 FYNNEI. The CDR3 covers 16 residues. The ends were cut back, 10 bases at V and 1 base at J, with 20 bases in the middle. CDR3 amino acids: CATVHGTAGSYNEQFF. Here the CDR3 DNA reads TGTGCCACCGTACACGGGACCGCCGGGTCCTACAATGAGCAGTTCTTC.

This clonotype appeared many times. The rearrangement uses TRBV3-1 and TRBJ2-1, with D perhaps TRBD2 (6 bases). The CDR3 has 12 residues. From germline, CDR1 is LGHDT and CDR2 YNNKEL (reference sequence). V lost 0 bases and J 12 bases, leaving 9 bases between the germline ends. This CDR3 reads CASSQEGGRQFF. DNA for the CDR3: TGTGCCAGCAGCCAAGAGGGGGGACGGCAGTTCTTC.

The chain is built from TRBV20-1 and TRBJ2-7; D remains unclear. The germline V and J ends were trimmed by 3 bases and 3 bases, with 12 bases remaining between them. The CDR3 runs 13 residues. From germline, CDR1 is DFQATT and CDR2 SNEGSKA (reference sequence). CDR3 sequence reads: CSASGRLNYEQYF. For the CDR3, the DNA is TGCAGTGCTAGCGGTAGATTAAACTACGAGCAGTACTTC.

This clonotype has a handful of counts. The chain recombines TRBV10-3 with TRBJ2-5; tentatively, D is TRBD1 or TRBD2 (5 bases each). The CDR3 consists of 14 residues. V was shortened by 10 bases and J by 3 bases, with 18 bases between the two germline ends. The germline V gene has CDR1 ENHRY and CDR2 SYGVKD. Here the CDR3 reads CASTLIGDEETQYF. The CDR3 nucleotides read TGTGCCAGCACGTTGATAGGGGACGAAGAGACCCAGTACTTC.

This rearrangement joins TRBV7-9 to TRBJ2-5; 9 bases align to TRBD2. The junction had 7 bases not matched to a gene; V was cut back by 1 base and J by 1 base. This CDR3 is 17 amino acids long. CDR1 and CDR2 (germline): SEHNR, FQNEAQ (reference sequence). As DNA, the CDR3 is TGTGCCAGCAGCTTAGGAAGTGCGGGAGGGCCCCAAGAGACCCAGTACTTC. Its protein is CASSLGSAGGPQETQYF.